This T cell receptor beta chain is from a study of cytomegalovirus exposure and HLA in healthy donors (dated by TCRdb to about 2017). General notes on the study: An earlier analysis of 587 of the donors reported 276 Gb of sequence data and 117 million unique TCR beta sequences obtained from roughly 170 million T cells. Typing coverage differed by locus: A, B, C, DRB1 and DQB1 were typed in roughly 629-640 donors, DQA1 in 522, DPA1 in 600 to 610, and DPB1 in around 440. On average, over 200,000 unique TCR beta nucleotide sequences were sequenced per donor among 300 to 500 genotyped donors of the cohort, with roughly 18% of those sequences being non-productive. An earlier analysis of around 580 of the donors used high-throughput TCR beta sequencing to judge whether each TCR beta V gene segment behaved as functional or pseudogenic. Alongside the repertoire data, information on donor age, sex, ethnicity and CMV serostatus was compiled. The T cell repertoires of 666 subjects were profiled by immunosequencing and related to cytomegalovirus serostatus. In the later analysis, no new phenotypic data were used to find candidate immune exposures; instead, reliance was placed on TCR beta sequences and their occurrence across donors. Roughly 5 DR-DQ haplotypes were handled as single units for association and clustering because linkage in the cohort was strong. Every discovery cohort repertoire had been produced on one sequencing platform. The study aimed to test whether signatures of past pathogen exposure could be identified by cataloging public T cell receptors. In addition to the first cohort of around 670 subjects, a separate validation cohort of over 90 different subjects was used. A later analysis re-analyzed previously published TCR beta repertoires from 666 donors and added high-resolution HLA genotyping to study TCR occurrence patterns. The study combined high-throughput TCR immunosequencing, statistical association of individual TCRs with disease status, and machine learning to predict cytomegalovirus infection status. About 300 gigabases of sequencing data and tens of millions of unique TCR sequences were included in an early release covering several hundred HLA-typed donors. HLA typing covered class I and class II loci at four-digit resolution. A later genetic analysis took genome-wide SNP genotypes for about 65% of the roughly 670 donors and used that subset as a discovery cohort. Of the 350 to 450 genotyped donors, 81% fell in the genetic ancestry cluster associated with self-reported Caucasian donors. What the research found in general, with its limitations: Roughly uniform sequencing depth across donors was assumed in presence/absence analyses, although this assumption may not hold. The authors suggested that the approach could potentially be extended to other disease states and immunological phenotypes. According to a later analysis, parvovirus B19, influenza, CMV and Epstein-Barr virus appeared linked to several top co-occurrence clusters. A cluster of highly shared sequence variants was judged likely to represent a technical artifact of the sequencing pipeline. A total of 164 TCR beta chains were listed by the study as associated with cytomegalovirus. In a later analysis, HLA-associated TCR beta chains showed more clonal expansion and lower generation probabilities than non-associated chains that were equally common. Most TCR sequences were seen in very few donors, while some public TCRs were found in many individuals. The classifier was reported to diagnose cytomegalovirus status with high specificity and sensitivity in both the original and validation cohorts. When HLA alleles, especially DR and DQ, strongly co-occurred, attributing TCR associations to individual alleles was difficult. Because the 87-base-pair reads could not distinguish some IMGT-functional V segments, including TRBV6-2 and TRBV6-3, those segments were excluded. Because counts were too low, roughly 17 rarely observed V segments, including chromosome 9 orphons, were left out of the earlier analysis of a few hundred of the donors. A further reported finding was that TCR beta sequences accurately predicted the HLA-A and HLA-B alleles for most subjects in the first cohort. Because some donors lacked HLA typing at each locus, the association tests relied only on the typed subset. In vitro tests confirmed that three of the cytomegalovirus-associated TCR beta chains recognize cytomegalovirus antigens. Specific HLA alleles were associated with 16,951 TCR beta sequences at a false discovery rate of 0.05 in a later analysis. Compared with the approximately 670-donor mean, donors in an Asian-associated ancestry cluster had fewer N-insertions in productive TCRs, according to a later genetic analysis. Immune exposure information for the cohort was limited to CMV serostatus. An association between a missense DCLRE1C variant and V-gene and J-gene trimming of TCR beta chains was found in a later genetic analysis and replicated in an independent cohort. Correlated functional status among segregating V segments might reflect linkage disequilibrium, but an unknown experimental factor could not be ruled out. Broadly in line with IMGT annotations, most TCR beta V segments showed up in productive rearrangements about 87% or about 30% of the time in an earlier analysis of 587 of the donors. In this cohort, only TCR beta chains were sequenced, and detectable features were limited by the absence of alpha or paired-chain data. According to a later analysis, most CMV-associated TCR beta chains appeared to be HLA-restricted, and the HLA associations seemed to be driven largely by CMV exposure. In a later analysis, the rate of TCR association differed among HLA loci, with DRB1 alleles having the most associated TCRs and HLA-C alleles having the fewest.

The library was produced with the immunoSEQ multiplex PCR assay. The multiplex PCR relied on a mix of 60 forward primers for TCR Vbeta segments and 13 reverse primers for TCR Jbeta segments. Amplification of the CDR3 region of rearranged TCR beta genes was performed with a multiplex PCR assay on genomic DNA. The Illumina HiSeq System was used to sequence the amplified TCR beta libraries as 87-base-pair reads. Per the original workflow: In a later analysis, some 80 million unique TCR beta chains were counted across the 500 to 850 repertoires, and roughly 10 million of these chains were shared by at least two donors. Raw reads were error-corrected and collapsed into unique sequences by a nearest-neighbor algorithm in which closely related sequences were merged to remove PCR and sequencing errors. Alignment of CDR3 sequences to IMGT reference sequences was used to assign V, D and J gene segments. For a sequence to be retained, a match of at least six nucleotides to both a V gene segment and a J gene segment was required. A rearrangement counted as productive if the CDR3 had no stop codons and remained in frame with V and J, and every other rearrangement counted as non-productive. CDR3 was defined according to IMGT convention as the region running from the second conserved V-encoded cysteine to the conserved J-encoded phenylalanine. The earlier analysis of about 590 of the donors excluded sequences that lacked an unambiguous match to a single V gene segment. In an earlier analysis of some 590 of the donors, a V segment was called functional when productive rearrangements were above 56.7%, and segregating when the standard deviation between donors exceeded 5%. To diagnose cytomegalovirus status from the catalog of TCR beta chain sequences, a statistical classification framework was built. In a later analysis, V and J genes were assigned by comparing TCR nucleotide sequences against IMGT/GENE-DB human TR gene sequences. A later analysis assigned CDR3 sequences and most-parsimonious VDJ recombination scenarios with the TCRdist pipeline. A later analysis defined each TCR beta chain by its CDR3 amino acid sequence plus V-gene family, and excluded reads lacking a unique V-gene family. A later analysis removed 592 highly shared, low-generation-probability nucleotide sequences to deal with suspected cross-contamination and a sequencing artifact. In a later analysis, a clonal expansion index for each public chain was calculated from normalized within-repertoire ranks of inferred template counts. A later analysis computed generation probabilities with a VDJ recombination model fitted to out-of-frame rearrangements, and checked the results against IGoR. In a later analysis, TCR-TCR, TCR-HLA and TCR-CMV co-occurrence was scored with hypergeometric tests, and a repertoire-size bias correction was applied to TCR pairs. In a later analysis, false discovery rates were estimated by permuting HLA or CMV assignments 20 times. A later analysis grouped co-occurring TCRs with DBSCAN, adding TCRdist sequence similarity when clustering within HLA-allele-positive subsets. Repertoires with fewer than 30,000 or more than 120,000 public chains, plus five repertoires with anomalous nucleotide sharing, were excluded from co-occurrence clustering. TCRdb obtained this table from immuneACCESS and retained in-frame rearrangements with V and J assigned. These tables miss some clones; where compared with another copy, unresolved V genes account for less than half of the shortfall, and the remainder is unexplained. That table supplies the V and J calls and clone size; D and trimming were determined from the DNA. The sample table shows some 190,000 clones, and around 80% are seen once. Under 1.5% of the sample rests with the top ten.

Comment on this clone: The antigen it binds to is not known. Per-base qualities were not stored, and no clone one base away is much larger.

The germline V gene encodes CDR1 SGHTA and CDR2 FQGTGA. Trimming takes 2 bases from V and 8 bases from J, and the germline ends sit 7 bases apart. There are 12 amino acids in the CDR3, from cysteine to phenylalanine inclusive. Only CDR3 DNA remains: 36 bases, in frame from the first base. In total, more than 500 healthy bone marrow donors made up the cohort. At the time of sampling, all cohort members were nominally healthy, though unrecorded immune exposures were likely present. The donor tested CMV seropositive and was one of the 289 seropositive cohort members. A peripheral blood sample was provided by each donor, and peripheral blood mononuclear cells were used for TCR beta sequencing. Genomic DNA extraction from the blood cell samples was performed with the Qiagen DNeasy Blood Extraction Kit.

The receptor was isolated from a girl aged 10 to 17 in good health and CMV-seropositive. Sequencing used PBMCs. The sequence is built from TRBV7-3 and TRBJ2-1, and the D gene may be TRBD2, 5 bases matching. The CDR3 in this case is CASSLWGDEQFF. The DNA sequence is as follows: TGTGCCAGCAGCTTATGGGGAGATGAGCAGTTCTTC. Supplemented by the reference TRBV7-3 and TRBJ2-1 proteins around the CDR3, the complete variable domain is GAGVSQTPSNKVTEKGKYVELRCDPISGHTALYWYRQSLGQGPEFLIYFQGTGAADDSGLPNDRFFAVRPEGSVSTLKIQRTERGDSAVYLCASSLWGDEQFFGPGTRLTVL.